This TCR beta chain was sequenced for a study of blood T cell repertoires in COVID-19. Turning to the study itself: COVID-19 samples, acute and convalescent, were from the United States, Italy and Spain.

Germline V CDR1 and CDR2: SNHLY, FYNNEI. The V gene end was trimmed by 5 bases and the J gene end by 5 bases; junction bases not matched to a gene: 9. The CDR3 totals 15 residues. Authors' methods: Reference gene primer amplification yielded estimated nucleated cell counts. Using immunoSEQ multiplex PCR, the repertoire was profiled, and TCRdb retains in-frame clones only, with some absent. The DNA was the basis for D and trimming; V, J and clone size are from that table. The sample lists 45,000 to 65,000 clones; 70% to 90% were seen once. The sample taken for sequencing was peripheral blood. V and J are TRBV2 and TRBJ2-5; TRBD2 aligns across 9 bases. This clonotype was obtained from a human donor in a cohort sampled during active COVID-19. CDR3 in amino acids: CASSPLVAGVETQYF. CDR3 DNA sequence: TGTGCCAGCAGTCCTCTCGTAGCGGGGGTGGAGACCCAGTACTTC.